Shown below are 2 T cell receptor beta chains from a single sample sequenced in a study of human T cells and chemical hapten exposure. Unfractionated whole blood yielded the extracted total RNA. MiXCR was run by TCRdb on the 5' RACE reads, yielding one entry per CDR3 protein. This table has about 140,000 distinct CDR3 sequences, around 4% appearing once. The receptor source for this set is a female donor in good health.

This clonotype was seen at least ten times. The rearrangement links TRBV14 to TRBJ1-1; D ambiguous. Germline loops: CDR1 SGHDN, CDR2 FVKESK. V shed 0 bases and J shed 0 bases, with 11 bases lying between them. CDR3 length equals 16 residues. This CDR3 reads CASSQELWRLNTEAFF. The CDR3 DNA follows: TGTGCCAGCAGCCAAGAGCTTTGGAGATTGAACACTGAAGCTTTCTTT.

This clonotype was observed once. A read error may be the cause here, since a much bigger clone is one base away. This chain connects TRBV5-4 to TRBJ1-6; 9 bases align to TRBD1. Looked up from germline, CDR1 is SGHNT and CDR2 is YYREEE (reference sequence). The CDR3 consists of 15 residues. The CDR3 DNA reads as TGTACCAGCAGACCGGGGGGGACAGGGAATTCACCCCTCCACTTT. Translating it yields CTSRPGGTGNSPLHF.